This T cell receptor (beta chain) originates from a study of vaccination effects on CD4 cells after COVID-19. General study points: Infection-derived and vaccine-derived clones contracted markedly late after vaccination.

Method: immunoSEQ multiplex PCR; TCRdb's copy keeps in-frame clones and lacks some. The sample lists more than 50,000 clones, around four fifths occurring once. Ahead of sequencing, the ViraFEST assay grew antigen-specific CD4+ T cells using viral peptide pools. Having been cultured for 9 to 11 days, the cells underwent CD4+ T cell isolation. Each participant was given two doses of one vaccine (BNT162b2 or mRNA-1273). Having tested negative for nucleocapsid antibodies, the vaccine recipients showed no prior SARS-CoV-2 infection. At days 3 and 7, half of the medium was exchanged for IL-2 medium. This clone was detected a few times. Its antigen is as yet unknown. The germline V and J ends were trimmed by 1 base and 4 bases, with 13 bases remaining between them. The length of the CDR3 is 15 residues. CDR1 is MNHNS, CDR2 SASEGT, per germline.

This receptor was identified in a human donor who received a COVID-19 vaccine. The chain has TRBV6-1 and TRBJ1-2; D is undetermined. Sample: CD4+ T cells from PBMCs cultured with HCoV-OC43 spike peptides, taken after COVID-19 vaccination. As for subset: HCoV-OC43 spike overlapping peptide pool stimulation. CDR3 amino acids: CASSEVWSWAYGYTF. CDR3 bases: TGTGCCAGCAGTGAAGTATGGAGTTGGGCCTATGGCTACACCTTC.